These 30 T cell receptor beta chains were sequenced from one sample in a study of blood T cell repertoires in COVID-19 (dated by TCRdb to about 2020). Libraries were made using the immunoSEQ multiplex PCR assay. The immuneACCESS repertoire file appears here via TCRdb, limited to in-frame rearrangements. These files lack a portion of the clones; in checked studies, under half of the deficit traces to unresolved V genes, and the cause of the others is not known. This sample has roughly 160,000 clones in its table, and roughly 86% of those were observed once. Together, the top ten hold about 7% of the sample. Sequenced input: peripheral blood. These receptors were taken from a man in his forties or fifties with active or convalescent COVID-19.

This rearrangement joins TRBV25-1 to TRBJ2-7, with TRBD2 matching over 7 bases. V was pared by 5 bases and J by 4 bases, with 20 bases of the junction left unmatched. This CDR3 has 18 residues. The germline V gene encodes CDR1 MGHDK and CDR2 SYGVNS. CDR3 amino acids: CASSPSRGGPPGSYEQYF. CDR3 nucleotide sequence: TGTGCCAGCAGTCCATCCCGCGGGGGACCTCCAGGTTCTTACGAGCAGTACTTC.

The chain uses TRBV5-1 and TRBJ2-1, with 7 positions matching TRBD2. CDR1 and CDR2 from the germline V gene are SGHRS and YFSETQ. The length of the CDR3 is 13 residues. V gave up 4 bases and J gave up 7 bases; unmatched junction bases: 5. For the CDR3, the DNA is TGCGCCAGCAGCCCCGGGGGAGGGAATGAGCAGTTCTTC. Its protein product is CASSPGGGNEQFF.

This chain uses TRBV4-1 with TRBJ1-2; TRBD1 matches 8 bases. This CDR3 spans 14 amino acids. Germline V CDR1 and CDR2: MGHRA, YSYEKL. J gave up 2 bases and V 3 bases, and 2 bases lay outside the gene matches. CDR3 protein: CASSQRQGNYGYTF. The CDR3, as DNA: TGCGCCAGCAGCCAGCGACAGGGGAACTATGGCTACACCTTC.

This chain connects TRBV5-8 to TRBJ2-6; D gene ambiguous. With 4 bases removed from V and 2 bases from J, the gap between germline ends came to 10 bases. Looked up from germline, CDR1 is SGHTS and CDR2 is YDEGEE. The CDR3 is 15 residues long. CDR3 sequence (DNA): TGTGCCAGCAGCGCTTGGGCTGCTGGGGCCAACGTCCTGACTTTC. Its translation: CASSAWAAGANVLTF.

The chain combines TRBV5-6 with TRBJ1-2; no firm D call. The V end lost 5 bases, the J end lost 1 base, and 15 bases lay between the germline ends. The CDR3 covers 15 residues. The germline gives CDR1 SGHDT, CDR2 YYEEEE. The CDR3 spells CASREATGLNYGYTF. CDR3 bases: TGTGCCAGCAGGGAAGCGACCGGACTTAACTATGGCTACACCTTC.

As regards this clone: Other nucleotide sequences from this sample produce the same CDR3. The genes are TRBV5-1 and TRBJ2-7; D is perhaps TRBD2 (6 bases). Trimming pared 2 bases from V and 7 bases from J, leaving 19 bases between. This CDR3 is 15 amino acids long. CDR1 and CDR2 from the germline V gene are SGHRS and YFSETQ. For the CDR3, the DNA is TGCGCCAGCAGCTTATCCGGGACCAGCGGGCGTGAGCAGTACTTC. It is translated as CASSLSGTSGREQYF.

V gene TRBV25-1 combines with J gene TRBJ1-1; TRBD1 agrees at 9 bases. Germline trimming cut 6 bases from V and 4 bases from J; bases unmatched to any gene: 6. The CDR3 totals 14 residues. The germline CDR1 and CDR2 sequences are MGHDK and SYGVNS. As DNA, the CDR3 is TGTGCCAGCAGAGGGACAGGGTTCGTCACTGAAGCTTTCTTT. Protein product: CASRGTGFVTEAFF.

The rearrangement uses TRBV5-6 and TRBJ1-5, with D perhaps TRBD1 (5 bases). CDR1 is SGHDT and CDR2 is YYEEEE in the germline V gene. The V end was cut by 0 bases, the J end by 3 bases, with 10 bases between. The length of the CDR3 is 15 residues. The CDR3 DNA follows: TGTGCCAGCAGCTTGGCGGGGGGTCCCAATCAGCCCCAGCATTTT. This codes for CASSLAGGPNQPQHF. The whole variable domain, filled in from reference TRBV5-6 and TRBJ1-5, reads DAGVTQSPTHLIKTRGQQVTLRCSPKSGHDTVSWYQQALGQGPQFIFQYYEEEERQRGNFPDRFSGHQFPNYSSELNVNALLLGDSALYLCASSLAGGPNQPQHFGDGTRLSIL.

The chain combines TRBV5-1 with TRBJ2-6; D not resolved. This CDR3 contains 16 residues. Germline V gene data show CDR1 as SGHRS and CDR2 as YFSETQ. The V gene lost 0 bases and the J gene lost 3 bases, with 10 bases spanning the gap. CDR3 nucleotide sequence: TGCGCCAGCAGCTTGGTGCGTGGTTTTGGGGCCAACGTCCTGACTTTC. Amino acids: CASSLVRGFGANVLTF.

The chain recombines TRBV2 with TRBJ1-3, with 9 bases fitting TRBD1. From germline, CDR1 is SNHLY and CDR2 FYNNEI. Unmatched junction bases numbered 0, after V lost 4 bases and J lost 2 bases. The CDR3 runs 14 residues. CDR3 loop: CASSGQGAGNTIYF. In DNA, the CDR3 is TGTGCCAGCAGTGGACAGGGGGCTGGAAACACCATATATTTT.

The gene calls are TRBV18 and TRBJ1-5; tentatively, D is TRBD1 (5 bases). V was cut by 6 bases and J by 3 bases, with 12 bases left in between. Germline V CDR1 and CDR2: KGHSH, LQKENI. This CDR3 has 14 amino acids. As DNA, the CDR3 is TGTGCCAGCTCCTTGGGGGGATTCAATCAGCCCCAGCATTTT. This codes for CASSLGGFNQPQHF.

The chain carries TRBV6-2 or TRBV6-3 and TRBJ1-4; D is unresolved. This CDR3 has 15 amino acids. Germline CDR1 is MNHEY and CDR2 is SVGEGT. V was trimmed by 5 bases and J by 3 bases, leaving 13 bases between them. The CDR3 protein is CASSSFQVANEKLFF. The CDR3 coding sequence is TGTGCCAGCAGTAGCTTCCAGGTTGCTAATGAAAAACTGTTTTTT.

The V and J genes are TRBV29-1 and TRBJ2-5, with D maybe TRBD1 (5 bases). Germline V gene lookup returns CDR1 SQVTM and CDR2 ANQGSEA. The CDR3 spans 13 residues. Trimming stripped 3 bases from V and 1 base from J, with 9 bases between. CDR3 bases: TGCAGCGTTGAGGGGCAGGGCCAAGAGACCCAGTACTTC. Residues: CSVEGQGQETQYF.

The rearrangement uses TRBV11-2 and TRBJ1-2, with 9 positions matching TRBD1. Germline values: CDR1 SGHAT, CDR2 FQNNGV. Trimming cost V 2 bases and J 2 bases; bases outside gene matches: 3. The CDR3 is 15 amino acids. The DNA of the CDR3 is TGTGCCAGCAGCTTACGGACAGGGGAAAACTATGGCTACACCTTC. This encodes CASSLRTGENYGYTF.

The chain combines TRBV10-3 with TRBJ1-5, with a tentative D call TRBD1 (6 bases). Per the germline V gene, CDR1 is ENHRY and CDR2 is SYGVKD. This CDR3 comprises 16 residues. Trimming removed 0 bases from V and 2 bases from J, with 11 bases in between. CDR3 bases: TGTGCCATCAGTGAGTCAGGGAGGGGGGGCAATCAGCCCCAGCATTTT. Translation: CAISESGRGGNQPQHF.

The chain has TRBV27 and TRBJ1-1; D uncertain. This CDR3 comprises 15 residues. Per germline, CDR1 MNHEY and CDR2 SMNVEV (reference sequence). Trimming left V 5 bases short and J 7 bases short, with 20 bases between. The CDR3 loop is CASSPGRGSPSEAFF. The CDR3 DNA reads as TGTGCCAGCAGTCCGGGGAGAGGGTCCCCCAGTGAAGCTTTCTTT.

The J gene is TRBJ1-1, the V gene TRBV13; D unclear. With 2 bases removed from V and 1 base from J, the gap between germline ends came to 5 bases. Germline V gives CDR1 PRHDT, CDR2 FYEKMQ (reference sequence). This CDR3 has 13 residues. CDR3 in amino acids: CASSLKQNTEAFF. The CDR3 DNA follows: TGTGCCAGCAGCTTAAAGCAGAACACTGAAGCTTTCTTT.

The chain links TRBV4-1 to TRBJ2-1, with unresolved D. V lost 1 base, J lost 5 bases, and 9 bases lay in between. CDR1 is MGHRA and CDR2 is YSYEKL in the germline V gene. This CDR3 region has 14 residues. This CDR3 is CASSQVAGHNEQFF. CDR3 coding DNA: TGCGCCAGCAGCCAAGTTGCCGGTCACAATGAGCAGTTCTTC.

V usage is TRBV7-2 and J usage is TRBJ2-7; a possible D gene is TRBD2 (5 bases). Trimming pared 6 bases from V and 6 bases from J, leaving 18 bases between. Per the germline V gene, CDR1 is SGHTA and CDR2 is FQGNSA. The CDR3 is made up of 14 amino acids. CDR3 amino acids: CASSPSGDRSEQYF. Here the CDR3 DNA reads TGTGCCAGCAGTCCGAGCGGCGATAGATCCGAGCAGTACTTC.

This clone was seen only once. In DNA form, the CDR3 reads TGTGCCAGCCCCGGGGGCGGGAGAGAGACCCAGTACTTC. It translates to CASPGGGRETQYF. This sequence joins TRBV27 and TRBJ2-5, with D possibly matching TRBD2 (7 bases). The germline CDR1 and CDR2 sequences are MNHEY and SMNVEV (reference sequence). V lost 8 bases to trimming and J lost 4 bases, with 14 bases between them. The CDR3 covers 13 residues.

The chain couples TRBV7-2 to TRBJ2-3; 11 positions match TRBD1. J gave up 6 bases and V 3 bases, and 8 bases lay outside the gene matches. Germline V gene data show CDR1 as SGHTA and CDR2 as FQGNSA. CDR3 length: 16 amino acids. The CDR3 coding sequence is TGTGCCAGCAGCTTTAGTGGGACAGGGGGGTGGGATACGCAGTATTTT. This gives the protein CASSFSGTGGWDTQYF.

CDR3 sequence: CSARGAETQYF. The DNA of the CDR3 is TGCAGTGCTCGGGGTGCAGAGACCCAGTACTTC. The chain combines TRBV20-1 with TRBJ2-5; weak D call: TRBD2 (5 bases). Germline V gene lookup returns CDR1 DFQATT and CDR2 SNEGSKA (reference sequence). Trimming removed 5 bases from V and 4 bases from J, with 8 bases in between. The CDR3 sequence is 11 residues long.

CDR3: CASSVQGYGYTF. Written as DNA, the CDR3 is TGTGCCAGCTCCGTACAGGGTTATGGCTACACCTTC. This rearrangement joins TRBV18 to TRBJ1-2; D is perhaps TRBD1 (6 bases). Germline loops: CDR1 KGHSH, CDR2 LQKENI. Trimming shortened V by 6 bases and J by 5 bases, and 10 bases separated the two germline ends. The CDR3 has 12 amino acids.

The chain has TRBV2 and TRBJ2-1; TRBD2 matches at 8 bases. The CDR3 is 15 residues long. V lost 7 bases to trimming and J lost 0 bases; unmatched junction nucleotides: 5. Germline V gene data show CDR1 as SNHLY and CDR2 as FYNNEI. The CDR3 reads CASNREGSSYNEQFF. DNA of the CDR3: TGTGCCAGCAACCGGGAGGGGAGCTCCTACAATGAGCAGTTCTTC.

This chain links TRBV6-2 or TRBV6-3 with TRBJ2-7; D is perhaps TRBD1 (6 bases). The CDR3 is 15 amino acids. The germline CDR1 and CDR2 sequences are MNHEY and SVGEGT. V lost 6 bases, J lost 3 bases, and 18 bases lay in between. CDR3 amino acids: CASSQQGRLIYEQYF. CDR3 nucleotide sequence: TGTGCCAGCAGCCAACAGGGACGCCTTATCTACGAGCAGTACTTC.

The chain recombines TRBV4-1 with TRBJ1-4; 7 bases align to TRBD1. V dropped 3 bases and J dropped 0; count of bases not matched to a gene: 7. This CDR3 spans 17 amino acids. Germline CDR1 and CDR2: MGHRA and YSYEKL. This chain's CDR3 is CASSQWDSTATNEKLFF. CDR3 nucleotide sequence: TGCGCCAGCAGCCAGTGGGACAGTACCGCAACTAATGAAAAACTGTTTTTT.

This chain connects TRBV29-1 to TRBJ1-3; D might be TRBD1 (6 bases). CDR1 is SQVTM, CDR2 ANQGSEA, per germline. The V and J ends lost 1 base and 4 bases respectively, with 8 bases between them. The CDR3 is 13 amino acids. CDR3: CSVEGGPGNTIYF. The CDR3 DNA is TGCAGCGTTGAAGGGGGGCCGGGAAACACCATATATTTT.

The V call is TRBV3-1 (or the pseudogene TRBV3-2), the J call TRBJ2-6; 7 nucleotides line up with TRBD1. This CDR3 contains 17 residues. Germline V lookup: CDR1 LGHDT, CDR2 YNNKEL (reference sequence). The V gene end was trimmed by 4 bases and the J gene end by 0 bases; junction bases not matched to a gene: 6. This CDR3 is CASSPRDSSSGANVLTF. The CDR3 DNA reads as TGTGCCAGCAGCCCCCGGGACAGCAGCTCTGGGGCCAACGTCCTGACTTTC.

The genes are TRBV5-6 and TRBJ1-3; possible D gene TRBD1, 6 bases. The length of the CDR3 is 16 residues. In germline, CDR1 is SGHDT, CDR2 YYEEEE. Deletions cut 4 bases from V and 0 bases from J, with 14 bases between. In nucleotides, the CDR3 is TGTGCCAGCAGCGTAGGACAGAAAGACTCTGGAAACACCATATATTTT. The encoded protein is CASSVGQKDSGNTIYF.

The chain joins TRBV6-5 to TRBJ1-4; TRBD1 agrees at 7 bases. V shed 8 bases, J shed 6 bases, and the junction held 6 bases outside the gene matches. This CDR3 is 13 amino acids long. The germline CDR1 and CDR2 sequences are MNHEY and SVGAGI. CDR3 residues: CASRLTGDEKLFF. Written as DNA, the CDR3 is TGTGCCAGCCGCCTAACAGGGGATGAAAAACTGTTTTTT.